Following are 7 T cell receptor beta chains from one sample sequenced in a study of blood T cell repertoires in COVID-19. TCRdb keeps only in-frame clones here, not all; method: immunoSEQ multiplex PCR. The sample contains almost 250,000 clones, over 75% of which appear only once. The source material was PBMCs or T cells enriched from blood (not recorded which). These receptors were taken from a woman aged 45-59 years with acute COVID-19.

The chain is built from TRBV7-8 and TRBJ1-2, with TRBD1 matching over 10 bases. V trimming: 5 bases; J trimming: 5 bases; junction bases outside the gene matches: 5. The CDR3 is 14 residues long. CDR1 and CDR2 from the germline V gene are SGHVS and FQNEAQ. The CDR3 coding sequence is TGTGCCAGCAGCCCTGGACAGGGGGATTATGGCTACACCTTC. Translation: CASSPGQGDYGYTF. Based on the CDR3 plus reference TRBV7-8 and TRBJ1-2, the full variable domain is GAGVSQSPRYKVAKRGQDVALRCDPISGHVSLFWYQQALGQGPEFLTYFQNEAQLDKSGLPSDRFFAERPEGSVSTLKIQRTQQEDSAVYLCASSPGQGDYGYTFGSGTRLTVV.

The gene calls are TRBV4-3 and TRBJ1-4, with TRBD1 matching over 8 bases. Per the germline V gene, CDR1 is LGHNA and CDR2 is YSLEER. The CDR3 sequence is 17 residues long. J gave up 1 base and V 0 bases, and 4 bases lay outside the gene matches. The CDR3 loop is CASSQDIGQGTNEKLFF. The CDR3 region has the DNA TGCGCCAGCAGCCAAGATATAGGACAGGGAACTAATGAAAAACTGTTTTTT.

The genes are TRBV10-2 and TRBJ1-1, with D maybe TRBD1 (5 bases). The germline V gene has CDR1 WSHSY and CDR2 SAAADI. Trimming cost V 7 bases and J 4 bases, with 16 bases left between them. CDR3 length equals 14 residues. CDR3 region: CASTGGGVSTEAFF. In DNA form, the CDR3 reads TGCGCCAGCACCGGCGGGGGTGTGAGCACTGAAGCTTTCTTT.

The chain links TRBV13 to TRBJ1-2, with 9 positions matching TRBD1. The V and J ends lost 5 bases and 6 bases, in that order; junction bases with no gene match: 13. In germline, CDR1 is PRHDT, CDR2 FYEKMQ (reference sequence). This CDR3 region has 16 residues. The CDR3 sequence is CASSPWGQGRSDGYTF. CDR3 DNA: TGTGCCAGCAGCCCGTGGGGACAGGGAAGGTCGGATGGCTACACCTTC. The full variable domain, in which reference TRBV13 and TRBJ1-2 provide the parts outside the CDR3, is AAGVIQSPRHLIKEKRETATLKCYPIPRHDTVYWYQQGPGQDPQFLISFYEKMQSDKGSIPDRFSAQQFSDYHSELNMSSLELGDSALYFCASSPWGQGRSDGYTFGSGTRLTVV.

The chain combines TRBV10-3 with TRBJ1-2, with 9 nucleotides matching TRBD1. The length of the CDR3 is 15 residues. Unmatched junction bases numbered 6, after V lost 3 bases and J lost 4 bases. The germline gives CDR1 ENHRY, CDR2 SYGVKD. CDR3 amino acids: CAISEYRGQSYGYTF. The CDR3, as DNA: TGTGCCATCAGTGAATACAGGGGGCAGAGCTATGGCTACACCTTC.

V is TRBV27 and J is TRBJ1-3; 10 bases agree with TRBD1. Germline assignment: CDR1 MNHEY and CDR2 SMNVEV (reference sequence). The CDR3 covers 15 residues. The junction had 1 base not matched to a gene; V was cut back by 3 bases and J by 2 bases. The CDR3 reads CASSLDRGTGNTIYF. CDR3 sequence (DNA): TGTGCCAGCAGTTTGGACAGGGGGACTGGAAACACCATATATTTT.

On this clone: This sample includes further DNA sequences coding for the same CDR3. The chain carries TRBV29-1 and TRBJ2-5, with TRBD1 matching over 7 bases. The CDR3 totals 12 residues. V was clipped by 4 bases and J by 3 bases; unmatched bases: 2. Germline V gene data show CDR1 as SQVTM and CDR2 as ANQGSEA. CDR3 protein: CSVGTGEETQYF. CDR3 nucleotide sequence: TGCAGCGTTGGAACAGGGGAAGAGACCCAGTACTTC. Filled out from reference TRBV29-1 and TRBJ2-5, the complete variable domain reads SAVISQKPSRDICQRGTSLTIQCQVDSQVTMMFWYRQQPGQSLTLIATANQGSEATYESGFVIDKFPISRPNLTFSTLTVSNMSPEDSSIYLCSVGTGEETQYFGPGTRLLVL.